These 27 T cell receptor beta chains share one sample of origin, sequenced in a study of cytomegalovirus exposure and HLA in healthy donors. PCR was performed using 60 Vbeta and 13 Jbeta primers. Clones were sequenced by immunoSEQ multiplex PCR, and TCRdb holds only the in-frame ones, with some missing. The sample lists some 200,000 clones, around 89% occurring once. Material for sequencing was PBMCs. These receptors all stem from a woman under 30 in good health and CMV-seronegative.

V gene TRBV11-3 combines with J gene TRBJ2-1, with TRBD2 matching 13 bases. V gave up 5 bases and J gave up 0 bases; unmatched junction bases: 4. This CDR3 region has 17 residues. Germline V gene data show CDR1 as SGHNT and CDR2 as YENEEA. The CDR3 sequence: CASSPRLAGGSYNEQFF. CDR3 DNA: TGTGCCAGCAGCCCTAGACTAGCGGGAGGCTCCTACAATGAGCAGTTCTTC.

This clone was seen a handful of times. The chain is built from TRBV25-1 and TRBJ2-7; D perhaps matches TRBD2 (5 bases). Germline CDR1 is MGHDK and CDR2 is SYGVNS. V shed 2 bases and J shed 8 bases, with 13 bases lying between them. This CDR3 spans 13 amino acids. Written as DNA, the CDR3 is TGTGCCAGCAGTGAAGATGGCCGGGGAAAGCAGTACTTC. This gives the protein CASSEDGRGKQYF.

The rearrangement uses TRBV5-1 and TRBJ2-7, with a weak D call TRBD1 (6 bases). The CDR3 is made up of 15 amino acids. Germline V gene sequence: CDR1 SGHRS, CDR2 YFSETQ. The V and J ends lost 1 base and 0 bases respectively, with 11 bases between them. The CDR3 spells CASSLTGTPSYEQYF. CDR3 sequence (DNA): TGCGCCAGCAGCTTGACAGGGACACCCTCCTACGAGCAGTACTTC. Together with reference TRBV5-1 and TRBJ2-7, the CDR3 gives the full variable domain: KAGVTQTPRYLIKTRGQQVTLSCSPISGHRSVSWYQQTPGQGLQFLFEYFSETQRNKGNFPGRFSGRQFSNSRSEMNVSTLELGDSALYLCASSLTGTPSYEQYFGPGTRLTVT.

The rearrangement joins TRBV6-1 to TRBJ2-7; no clear D. Trimming removed 7 bases from V and 3 bases from J, with 19 bases in between. Germline V lookup: CDR1 MNHNS, CDR2 SASEGT. The CDR3 runs 15 residues. CDR3 region: CASIRQAYSFYEQYF. The CDR3 DNA sequence: TGTGCCAGCATCCGGCAGGCCTATTCATTCTACGAGCAGTACTTC.

This chain connects TRBV6-1 to TRBJ2-5; TRBD1 matches 8 bases. The V gene end was trimmed by 5 bases and the J gene end by 5 bases; junction bases not matched to a gene: 7. From germline, CDR1 is MNHNS and CDR2 SASEGT. There are 14 residues in the CDR3. CDR3 sequence reads: CASSTQGVRETQYF. CDR3 coding DNA: TGTGCCAGCAGTACACAGGGGGTCCGGGAGACCCAGTACTTC.

This chain uses TRBV7-8 with TRBJ2-1, with TRBD2 matching 12 bases. Germline CDR1 is SGHVS and CDR2 is FQNEAQ. This CDR3 spans 14 amino acids. Trimming at V came to 6 bases and at J to 8 bases, leaving 5 bases not matched to a gene. Here the CDR3 DNA reads TGTGCCAGCAGACGGACTAGCGGGATAGATGAGCAGTTCTTC. It is translated as CASRRTSGIDEQFF.

V usage is TRBV18 and J usage is TRBJ1-2, with D maybe TRBD1 (6 bases). This CDR3 spans 15 amino acids. V gave up 2 bases and J gave up 0 bases, with 10 bases separating them. Per germline, CDR1 KGHSH and CDR2 LQKENI. The DNA of the CDR3 is TGTGCCAGCTCACCATCCCAGGGGTCTAACTATGGCTACACCTTC. Translating it yields CASSPSQGSNYGYTF.

The rearrangement links TRBV6-5 to TRBJ2-7; D may be TRBD2 (6 bases). V was trimmed by 4 bases and J by 0 bases, leaving 13 bases between them. The germline gives CDR1 MNHEY, CDR2 SVGAGI. The CDR3 sequence is 15 residues long. CDR3 DNA sequence: TGTGCCAGCAGTTGGGGACTTCCGAGCTCCTACGAGCAGTACTTC. It codes for CASSWGLPSSYEQYF.

The chain has TRBV5-1 and TRBJ2-5, with TRBD1 as a possible D gene (8 bases). The CDR3 is 16 residues long. V was clipped by 4 bases and J by 4 bases, with 20 bases between them. CDR1 SGHRS and CDR2 YFSETQ come from the germline V gene. CDR3: CASSPRRQGRGETQYF. The CDR3 region has the DNA TGCGCCAGCAGCCCCCGGCGACAGGGGAGGGGAGAGACCCAGTACTTC.

The gene calls are TRBV9 and TRBJ1-2; D gene uncertain. The CDR3 length is 11 residues. Per germline, CDR1 SGDLS and CDR2 YYNGEE. The V end lost 6 bases, the J end lost 7 bases, and 10 bases lay between the germline ends. DNA of the CDR3: TGTGCCAGCAACCTTGACTTTGGCTACACCTTC. Translating gives CASNLDFGYTF.

This clone was observed a handful of times. CDR3 DNA sequence: TGTGCCAGCAGCTTAGCTGGGGCCGGAAACACCATATATTTT. This gives the protein CASSLAGAGNTIYF. The V gene is TRBV11-3, the J gene TRBJ1-3; D might be TRBD1 (5 bases). The CDR3 consists of 14 residues. The germline V and J ends were trimmed by 1 base and 4 bases, with 8 bases remaining between them. Per germline, CDR1 SGHNT and CDR2 YENEEA.

V usage is TRBV4-1 and J usage is TRBJ2-7; 9 positions match TRBD2. The CDR3 length is 17 residues. Germline CDR1 MGHRA, CDR2 YSYEKL. With 4 bases clipped from V and 5 bases from J, the junction kept 15 bases outside the gene matches. CDR3 bases: TGCGCCAGCAGCCGAAGGCTAGCGGGGAATTCACGCCACGAGCAGTACTTC. Protein: CASSRRLAGNSRHEQYF.

This CDR3 reads CASSRTDTQYF. The CDR3 nucleotides are TGCGCCAGCAGTCGGACAGATACGCAGTATTTT. The chain couples TRBV10-1 to TRBJ2-3; D ambiguous. The germline V and J ends were trimmed by 5 bases and 3 bases, with 3 bases remaining between them. Germline V gene sequence: CDR1 WNHNN, CDR2 SYGVQD (reference sequence). This CDR3 has 11 residues.

The table lists this clone with a count of one. V usage is TRBV7-9 and J usage is TRBJ1-1; 7 bases agree with TRBD1. From germline, CDR1 is SEHNR and CDR2 FQNEAQ (reference sequence). The junction had 7 bases not matched to a gene; V was cut back by 1 base and J by 5 bases. The CDR3 totals 15 residues. The CDR3 is CASSLGQGEVTEAFF. In DNA, the CDR3 is TGTGCCAGCAGCTTAGGTCAGGGGGAAGTGACTGAAGCTTTCTTT.

The J gene is TRBJ1-3, the V gene TRBV29-1, with D tentatively TRBD1 (6 bases). Germline V gene sequence: CDR1 SQVTM, CDR2 ANQGSEA. This CDR3 is 13 amino acids long. Trimming left V 1 base short and J 7 bases short, with 11 bases between. This CDR3 is CSVEVRGGNTIYF. DNA for the CDR3: TGCAGCGTTGAAGTCAGGGGAGGGAACACCATATATTTT.

The chain has TRBV4-1 and TRBJ2-1, with 7 bases lining up with TRBD2. Germline loops: CDR1 MGHRA, CDR2 YSYEKL. The CDR3 has 16 amino acids. Losses at the gene ends were 0 bases for V and 6 bases for J; bases not matched to a gene: 8. In DNA form, the CDR3 reads TGCGCCAGCAGCCAAGAGATAACACTAGCGAGCAATGAGCAGTTCTTC. Translated: CASSQEITLASNEQFF.

The rearrangement joins TRBV13 to TRBJ2-7; 9 nucleotides align to TRBD1. The germline V gene has CDR1 PRHDT and CDR2 FYEKMQ (reference sequence). Trimming at V came to 5 bases and at J to 3 bases, leaving 5 bases not matched to a gene. There are 14 residues in the CDR3. CDR3 bases: TGTGCCAGCAGCCTCCGGGACAGGGTCTACGAGCAGTACTTC. This sequence encodes CASSLRDRVYEQYF.

The chain uses TRBV7-3 and TRBJ2-1; TRBD2 aligns across 10 bases. The CDR3 extends over 17 amino acids. V lost 5 bases and J lost 0; bases outside the gene matches: 7. The germline V gene has CDR1 SGHTA and CDR2 FQGTGA. The CDR3 sequence: CASSNIAGGSSYNEQFF. CDR3 DNA: TGTGCCAGCAGCAATATAGCGGGGGGCTCCTCCTACAATGAGCAGTTCTTC.

This clone was observed a handful of times. This chain uses TRBV5-6 with TRBJ2-7, with TRBD2 matching 9 bases. This CDR3 has 14 residues. Germline V lookup: CDR1 SGHDT, CDR2 YYEEEE. The ends lost 2 bases at V and 4 bases at J; junction bases unmatched: 4. The CDR3 nucleotides are TGTGCCAGCAGCTTAGTAGCGGGAGCGTACGAGCAGTACTTC. Translated: CASSLVAGAYEQYF. Full variable domain (missing parts from reference TRBV5-6 and TRBJ2-7): DAGVTQSPTHLIKTRGQQVTLRCSPKSGHDTVSWYQQALGQGPQFIFQYYEEEERQRGNFPDRFSGHQFPNYSSELNVNALLLGDSALYLCASSLVAGAYEQYFGPGTRLTVT.

V usage is TRBV9 and J usage is TRBJ1-5, with TRBD1 identical over 7 bases. The ends lost 0 bases at V and 7 bases at J; junction bases unmatched: 4. CDR1 and CDR2 (germline): SGDLS, YYNGEE. This CDR3 has 14 amino acids. CDR3 amino acids: CASSVGQGTQPQHF. DNA for the CDR3: TGTGCCAGCAGCGTAGGACAGGGCACGCAGCCCCAGCATTTT. Full variable domain (missing parts from reference TRBV9 and TRBJ1-5): DSGVTQTPKHLITATGQRVTLRCSPRSGDLSVYWYQQSLDQGLQFLIQYYNGEERAKGNILERFSAQQFPDLHSELNLSSLELGDSALYFCASSVGQGTQPQHFGDGTRLSIL.

This clone occurred once. The gene calls are TRBV11-2 and TRBJ1-4, with D maybe TRBD1 (6 bases). Germline lookup yields CDR1 SGHAT and CDR2 FQNNGV. V dropped 4 bases and J dropped 7 bases, with 16 bases sitting between them. The CDR3 is 15 residues long. As DNA, the CDR3 is TGTGCCAGCAGCTCCCCCCTGGGGGGGCGTGAAAAACTGTTTTTT. Protein sequence: CASSSPLGGREKLFF.

The chain employs TRBV15 and TRBJ2-1; 11 bases agree with TRBD2. The CDR3 is 15 residues long. CDR1 is LNHNV and CDR2 is YYDKDF in the germline V gene (reference sequence). V dropped 5 bases and J dropped 5; count of bases not matched to a gene: 5. The CDR3 loop is CATSDTSGGHNEQFF. CDR3 bases: TGTGCCACCAGCGATACTAGCGGGGGACACAATGAGCAGTTCTTC. The full variable domain, rest sourced from reference TRBV15 and TRBJ2-1, is DAMVIQNPRYQVTQFGKPVTLSCSQTLNHNVMYWYQQKSSQAPKLLFHYYDKDFNNEADTPDNFQSRRPNTSFCFLDIRSPGLGDTAMYLCATSDTSGGHNEQFFGPGTRLTVL.

The rearrangement links TRBV7-3 to TRBJ2-7; 9 nucleotides align to TRBD1. Germline V lookup: CDR1 SGHTA, CDR2 FQGTGA. This CDR3 region has 17 residues. The junction had 9 bases not matched to a gene; V was cut back by 2 bases and J by 1 base. In DNA, the CDR3 is TGTGCCAGCAGCTTATTTGTGCGACAGGGGGGGTCCTACGAGCAGTACTTC. Protein product: CASSLFVRQGGSYEQYF.

The gene calls are TRBV27 and TRBJ2-3; 7 bases are a match to TRBD1. Germline V gene sequence: CDR1 MNHEY, CDR2 SMNVEV (reference sequence). The CDR3 runs to 16 residues. V shed 6 bases and J 2 bases; nucleotides not matched to a gene: 11. The CDR3, as DNA: TGTGCCAGCAGAACACATTCAGGGGGTTCCACAGATACGCAGTATTTT. Translating gives CASRTHSGGSTDTQYF.

The chain uses TRBV27 and TRBJ1-1; D is unresolved. The CDR3 covers 13 residues. Germline V lookup: CDR1 MNHEY, CDR2 SMNVEV (reference sequence). Trimming removed 4 bases from V and 8 bases from J, with 14 bases in between. CDR3 loop: CASSSGVPQEAFF. DNA for the CDR3: TGTGCCAGCAGTTCCGGGGTTCCCCAAGAAGCTTTCTTT.

The chain recombines TRBV5-1 with TRBJ1-2, with 7 positions matching TRBD1. CDR3 length: 13 residues. Germline V gene lookup returns CDR1 SGHRS and CDR2 YFSETQ. Germline trimming cut 4 bases from V and 3 bases from J; bases unmatched to any gene: 3. The CDR3 DNA follows: TGCGCCAGCAGCCCAGGGGGAGACTATGGCTACACCTTC. Amino acids: CASSPGGDYGYTF. The full variable domain, with the rest looked up from reference TRBV5-1 and TRBJ1-2, is KAGVTQTPRYLIKTRGQQVTLSCSPISGHRSVSWYQQTPGQGLQFLFEYFSETQRNKGNFPGRFSGRQFSNSRSEMNVSTLELGDSALYLCASSPGGDYGYTFGSGTRLTVV.

About this clone itself: Relative to the germline gene, one junction end is altered; a read error may explain this. The chain joins TRBV27 to TRBJ2-3; TRBD1 agrees at 8 bases. CDR3 size: 15 residues. Germline V gene data show CDR1 as MNHEY and CDR2 as SMNVEV (reference sequence). The CDR3 protein is CASSSLGQGTDTQYF. CDR3 sequence (DNA): TGTGCCAGCAGTTCCCTCGGACAGGGCACGGATACGCAGTATTTT.